A single sample gave rise to the 9 T cell receptor beta chains below, sequenced in a study of early T cells in non-severe SARS-CoV-2 infection. TCRdb reprocessed the 5' RACE reads with MiXCR, giving one entry per CDR3 protein. The data show about 22,000 distinct CDR3 sequences, with roughly 4% seen just once and 15% to 20% held by the top ten. Source material: whole blood. The receptors shown here come from an adult who was a healthcare worker with PCR-confirmed SARS-CoV-2 infection or an uninfected control (not recorded which).

This clonotype has ten or more counts. The rearrangement uses TRBV7-3 and TRBJ2-1, with 9 bases fitting TRBD2. Losses at the gene ends were 1 base for V and 9 bases for J; bases not matched to a gene: 10. The CDR3 runs to 16 residues. From germline, CDR1 is SGHTA and CDR2 FQGTGA. Here the CDR3 DNA reads TGTGCCAGCAGCTTAATTCCAGCGGGAGGCGGGGGTGAGCAGTTCTTC. Amino acids: CASSLIPAGGGGEQFF.

CDR3 nucleotides: TGTGCCAGCAGCCCCCTTCCCGGAGGGCGCGAAAACACCATATATTTT. Translation: CASSPLPGGRENTIYF. This chain uses TRBV14 with TRBJ1-3; unclear D gene. The germline V gene has CDR1 SGHDN and CDR2 FVKESK. The CDR3 covers 16 residues. The V and J ends lost 4 bases and 6 bases respectively, with 19 bases between them.

This clonotype occurred many times. The rearrangement joins TRBV15 to TRBJ2-7; TRBD2 aligns across 10 bases. The CDR3 runs to 17 residues. V shed 3 bases, J shed 3 bases, and the junction held 11 bases outside the gene matches. Per germline, CDR1 LNHNV and CDR2 YYDKDF (reference sequence). CDR3 nucleotide sequence: TGTGCCACCAGCAGGGGACCCGGGCCTAGCGGGAGCTACGAGCAGTACTTC. Protein product: CATSRGPGPSGSYEQYF.

This chain links TRBV28 with TRBJ1-5; D perhaps matches TRBD1 (5 bases). V lost 5 bases, J lost 7 bases, and 15 bases lay in between. The CDR3 is made up of 14 amino acids. Germline CDR1 is MDHEN and CDR2 is SYDVKM. In DNA form, the CDR3 reads TGTGCCAGCAGTCCCCGAGGGGCAGAGCAGCCCCAGCATTTT. It yields the protein CASSPRGAEQPQHF.

This clonotype was detected only a few times. The chain combines TRBV19 with TRBJ2-3; D is unclear. With 5 bases removed from V and 0 bases from J, the gap between germline ends came to 18 bases. Germline lookup yields CDR1 LNHDA and CDR2 SQIVND (reference sequence). The CDR3 is 17 residues long. CDR3 DNA: TGTGCCAGTAGTGAACGTGGAGTTGGCTCTAGCACAGATACGCAGTATTTT. It encodes CASSERGVGSSTDTQYF.

The chain carries TRBV20-1 and TRBJ2-7; unclear D gene. CDR3 length: 14 amino acids. V was shortened by 3 bases and J by 3 bases, with 15 bases between the two germline ends. CDR1 is DFQATT and CDR2 is SNEGSKA in the germline V gene (reference sequence). The CDR3 sequence: CSARFRRYSYEQYF. CDR3 nucleotides: TGCAGTGCTAGGTTCAGAAGATACAGCTACGAGCAGTACTTC.

The chain joins TRBV29-1 to TRBJ2-7, with 8 bases identical to TRBD2. Germline CDR1 and CDR2: SQVTM and ANQGSEA. V lost 4 bases, J lost 7 bases, and 6 bases stayed unmatched. The CDR3 is 12 amino acids. CDR3 region: CSVAGGGHEQYF. CDR3 DNA: TGCAGCGTTGCGGGCGGGGGGCATGAGCAGTACTTC.

This clonotype was picked up many times. The V and J genes are TRBV29-1 and TRBJ2-1; no clear D gene. The length of the CDR3 is 11 residues. CDR1 is SQVTM and CDR2 is ANQGSEA in the germline V gene. Trimming left V 5 bases short and J 4 bases short, with 6 bases between. CDR3 sequence reads: CSVKWYNEQFF. The CDR3 DNA reads TGCAGCGTTAAGTGGTACAATGAGCAGTTCTTC.

This clonotype was recorded at least ten times. The chain couples TRBV5-1 to TRBJ2-1; D might be TRBD1 (5 bases). There are 14 residues in the CDR3. CDR1 is SGHRS, CDR2 YFSETQ, per germline. Trimming took 0 bases from V and 8 from J, leaving 12 bases between them. This CDR3 reads CASSLGTGRYEQFF. The DNA for the CDR3 is TGCGCCAGCAGCTTGGGAACAGGACGTTATGAGCAGTTCTTC.